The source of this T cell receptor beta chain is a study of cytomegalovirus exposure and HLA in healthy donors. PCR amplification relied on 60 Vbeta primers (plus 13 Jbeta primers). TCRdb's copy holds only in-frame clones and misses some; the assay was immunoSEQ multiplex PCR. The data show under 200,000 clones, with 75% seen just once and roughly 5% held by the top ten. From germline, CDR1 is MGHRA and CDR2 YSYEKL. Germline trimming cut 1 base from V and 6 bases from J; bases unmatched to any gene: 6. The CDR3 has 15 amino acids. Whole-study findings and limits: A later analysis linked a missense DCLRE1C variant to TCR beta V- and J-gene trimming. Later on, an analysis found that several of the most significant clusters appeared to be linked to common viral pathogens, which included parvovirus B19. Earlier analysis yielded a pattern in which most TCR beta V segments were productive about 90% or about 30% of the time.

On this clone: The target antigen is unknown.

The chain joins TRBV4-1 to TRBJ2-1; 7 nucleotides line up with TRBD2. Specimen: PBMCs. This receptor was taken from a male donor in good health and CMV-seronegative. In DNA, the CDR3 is TGCGCCAGCAGCCAAGTGGCGGGAGTCCCCAATGAGCAGTTCTTC. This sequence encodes CASSQVAGVPNEQFF.